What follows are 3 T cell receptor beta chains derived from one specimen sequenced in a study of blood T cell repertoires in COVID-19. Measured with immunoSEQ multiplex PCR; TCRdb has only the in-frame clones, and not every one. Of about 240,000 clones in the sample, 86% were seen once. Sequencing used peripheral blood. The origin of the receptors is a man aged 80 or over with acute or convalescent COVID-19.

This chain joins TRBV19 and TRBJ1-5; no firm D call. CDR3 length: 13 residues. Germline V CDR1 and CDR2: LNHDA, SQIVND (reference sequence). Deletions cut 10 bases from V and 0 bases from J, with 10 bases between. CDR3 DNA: TGTGCCACCGGAGTAAGTAGCAATCAGCCCCAGCATTTT. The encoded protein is CATGVSSNQPQHF.

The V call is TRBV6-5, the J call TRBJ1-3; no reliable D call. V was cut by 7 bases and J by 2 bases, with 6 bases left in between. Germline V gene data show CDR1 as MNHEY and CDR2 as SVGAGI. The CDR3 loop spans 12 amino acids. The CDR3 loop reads CASISPGNTIYF. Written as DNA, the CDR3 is TGTGCCAGCATCTCTCCTGGAAACACCATATATTTT.

Here the CDR3 DNA reads TGTGCCAGCGGAAGGACAGGGTGGGGGAATGAAAAACTGTTTTTT. Its protein is CASGRTGWGNEKLFF. V usage is TRBV27 and J usage is TRBJ1-4; 8 nucleotides align to TRBD1. Trimming at V came to 8 bases and at J to 5 bases, leaving 10 bases not matched to a gene. The CDR3 loop spans 15 amino acids. The germline V gene encodes CDR1 MNHEY and CDR2 SMNVEV (reference sequence).